This T cell receptor (beta chain) emerged from a study of PD-L1 blockade in urothelial cancer (dated by TCRdb to about 2017). At the level of the whole study: Therapy was started at some point between 2014 and 2016 for all patients, and atezolizumab 1,200 mg was administered intravenously every 3 weeks. About 85% of the 29 patients were males with bladder-origin urothelial cancer, and about 65% of the roughly 30 reported a prior smoking history. Patients had an ECOG performance status of 0 or 1 and had received between 0 and 3 prior chemotherapy regimens. Blood samples were analyzed 3 weeks after the start of treatment (second dose) and 6 weeks after the start of treatment. Blood samples gave a median of about 130,000 T cells and approximately 81,000 unique TCRs, with a median clonality of around 0.074. The study, an exploratory multi-omic analysis, examined somatic, immune and clinical correlates of response to PD-L1 blockade with atezolizumab in urothelial cancer. Pretreatment tumor samples and matched peripheral blood, collected serially before and after atezolizumab treatment, underwent TCR sequencing. Progression-free survival longer than 6 months counted as durable clinical benefit, and TCR features were additionally tested against both progression-free and overall survival. In the same patients who had TCR sequencing, pretreatment tumors also underwent whole exome sequencing and RNA sequencing. Roughly ten patients achieved durable clinical benefit and 20 did not. Pretreatment blood TCR-seq was available for 27 to 30 patients, at least one posttreatment blood collection was obtained for about 24 patients, and tumor TCR-seq was available for about 24 patients. Overall study results and their limits: Greater expansion of tumor-associated TCR clones in peripheral blood 3 weeks after the start of treatment was observed in patients with durable benefit (n of about 20, p = 0.022). Because the sample size was small (n of about 30) and many of the analyses were exploratory, the results are meant to be hypothesis-generating. A pretreatment peripheral blood TCR clonality below the median was linked to improved progression-free and overall survival.

Note on this clone: Which antigen it targets is not known. Base-call qualities are not available, and no considerably larger clone is one nucleotide away.

Each PCR received spiked-in synthetic TCR analog templates so that absolute template abundance could be estimated from read counts. TCRbeta CDR3 regions were amplified from genomic DNA with bias-controlled V and J gene primers using the immunoSEQ assay. Sequencing of rearranged TCRbeta segments was done at approximately 20X coverage. From the authors' description of their analysis: Sequencing errors were corrected by clustering, and CDR3s were annotated against IMGT so that V, D and J genes could be assigned. Out-of-frame and stop-codon sequences were excluded, and only productive TCRbeta rearrangements were used in downstream analyses. Clonality was computed as one minus Shannon entropy normalized by the log of the number of unique productive sequences. Clones differing between time points or between blood and tumor were identified by Fisher's exact test with Benjamini-Hochberg correction at adjusted p below 0.01. The immuneACCESS repertoire file appears here via TCRdb, limited to in-frame rearrangements. These files lack a portion of the clones; in checked studies, under half of the deficit traces to unresolved V genes, and the cause of the others is not known. Clone size and the V and J calls come from that table; the DNA yielded D and trimming. The sample table records about 30,000 clones; more than 75% of these occur just once. In total, the top ten clones hold 3% to 4% of the sample.

A total of under 30 patients with locally advanced or metastatic urothelial carcinoma, treated at Memorial Sloan Kettering on a trial protocol, made up the cohort. Peripheral blood mononuclear cells were collected pretreatment and during treatment, with between 1 and 8 total time points per patient. The Qiagen DNeasy Blood extraction kit was used to purify genomic DNA from total PBMCs and tumor samples. Collected pretreatment and during treatment, PBMCs were isolated and stored as previously described. Sequences SNHLY (CDR1) and FYNNEI (CDR2) are obtained from the germline V gene. The CDR3 sequence holds 12 residues, the cysteine and phenylalanine included. The only DNA kept is the CDR3, 36 bases in frame from the first base. V is shortened by 8 bases, J by 2 bases, and the region joining them spans 6 bases.

Source: PBMCs, taken around atezolizumab (anti-PD-L1) treatment. The rearrangement combines TRBV2 with TRBJ2-2; no confident D gene assignment can be made. This receptor was identified in a man aged 45 to 65 with urothelial cancer. The DNA is as follows: TGTGCCAGCCTAGGCAACACCGGGGAGCTGTTTTTT. The encoded protein is CASLGNTGELFF.